This T cell receptor beta chain was sequenced in a study of CD8+ T cells in alopecia areata. The germline V gene encodes CDR1 SGHAT and CDR2 FQNNGV. Trimming stripped 2 bases from V and 11 bases from J, with 12 bases between. This CDR3 spans 12 amino acids. The study, taken as a whole, reports: Lesional scalp exceeded normal scalp in clonality, especially in alopecia totalis/universalis. Relative to mice, TCR sharing across patients was less clear, a difference possibly HLA-related.

Investigators isolated RNA and reverse transcribed it into cDNA to act as the sequencing template. The method was immunoSEQ multiplex PCR; TCRdb's version includes in-frame clones alone and lacks a portion of them. The top ten clones hold around 5% of a sample with tens of thousands of clones, just over 50% of them seen once. Alopecia areata patients gave lesional scalp punch biopsies and peripheral blood samples. PBMCs provided sorted CD4+ and CD8+ T cells. Turning to this clone: Its antigen is undetermined.

The sample was NKG2D-high CD8+ T cells sorted from blood. The rearrangement uses TRBV11-2 and TRBJ1-2, with D tentatively TRBD1 (5 bases). The receptor was isolated from a human donor with alopecia areata. CDR3 region: CASSLRPWGYTF. The CDR3 DNA reads TGTGCCAGCAGCTTACGGCCCTGGGGGTACACCTTC.